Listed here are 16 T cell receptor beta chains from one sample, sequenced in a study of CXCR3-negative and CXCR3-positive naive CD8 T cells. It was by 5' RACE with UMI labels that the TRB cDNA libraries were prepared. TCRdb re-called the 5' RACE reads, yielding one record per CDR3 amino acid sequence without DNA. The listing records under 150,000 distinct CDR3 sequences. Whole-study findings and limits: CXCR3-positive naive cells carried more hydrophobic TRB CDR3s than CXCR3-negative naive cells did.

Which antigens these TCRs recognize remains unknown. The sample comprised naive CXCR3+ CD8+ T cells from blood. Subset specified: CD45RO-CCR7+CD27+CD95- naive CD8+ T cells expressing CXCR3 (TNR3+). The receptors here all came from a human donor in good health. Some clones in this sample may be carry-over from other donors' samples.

CDR3 protein: CASSDGGSSYNEQFF. The chain recombines TRBV25-1 with TRBJ2-1. The CDR3 loop spans 15 amino acids. The germline V gene encodes CDR1 MGHDK and CDR2 SYGVNS.

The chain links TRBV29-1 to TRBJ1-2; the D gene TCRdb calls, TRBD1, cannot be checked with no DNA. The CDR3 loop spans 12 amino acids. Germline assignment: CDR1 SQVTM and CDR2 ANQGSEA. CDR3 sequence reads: CSAEQGIRGYTF.

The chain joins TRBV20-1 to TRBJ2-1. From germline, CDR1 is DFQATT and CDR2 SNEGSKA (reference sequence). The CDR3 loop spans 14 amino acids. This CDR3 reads CSARDGGRHNEQFF.

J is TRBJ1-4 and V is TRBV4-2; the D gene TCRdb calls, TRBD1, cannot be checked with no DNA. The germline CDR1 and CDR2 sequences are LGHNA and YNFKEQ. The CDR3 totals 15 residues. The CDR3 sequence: CASSQAAGANEKLFF.

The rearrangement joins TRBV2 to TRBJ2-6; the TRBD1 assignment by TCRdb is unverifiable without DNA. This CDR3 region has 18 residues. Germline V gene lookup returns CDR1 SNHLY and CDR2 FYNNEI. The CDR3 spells CASSARQGAYSGANVLTF.

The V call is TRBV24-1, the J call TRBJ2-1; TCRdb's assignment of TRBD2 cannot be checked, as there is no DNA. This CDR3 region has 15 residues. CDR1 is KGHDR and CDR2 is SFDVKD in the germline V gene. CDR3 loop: CATSAATSAPNEQFF.

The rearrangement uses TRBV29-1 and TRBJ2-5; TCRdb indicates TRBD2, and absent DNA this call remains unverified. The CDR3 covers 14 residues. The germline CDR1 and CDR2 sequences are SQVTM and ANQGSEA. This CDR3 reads CSVQALAGKETQYF.

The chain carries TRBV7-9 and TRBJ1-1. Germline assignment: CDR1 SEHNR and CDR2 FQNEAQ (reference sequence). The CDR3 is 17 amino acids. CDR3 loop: CASSLVATTVMNTEAFF.

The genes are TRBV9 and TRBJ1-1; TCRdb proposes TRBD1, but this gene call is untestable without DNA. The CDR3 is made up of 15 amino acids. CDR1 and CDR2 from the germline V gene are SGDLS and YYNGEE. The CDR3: CASSAEQGANTEAFF. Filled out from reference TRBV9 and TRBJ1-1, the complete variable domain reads DSGVTQTPKHLITATGQRVTLRCSPRSGDLSVYWYQQSLDQGLQFLIQYYNGEERAKGNILERFSAQQFPDLHSELNLSSLELGDSALYFCASSAEQGANTEAFFGQGTRLTVV.

The CDR3 region is CASSLGQVSNYEQYF. V and J are TRBV7-2 and TRBJ2-7; TCRdb designates TRBD1, a call that cannot be tested without DNA. The V gene's germline CDR1 is SGHTA and CDR2 FQGNSA. The CDR3 covers 15 residues. Filled out from reference TRBV7-2 and TRBJ2-7, the complete variable domain reads GAGVSQSPSNKVTEKGKDVELRCDPISGHTALYWYRQSLGQGLEFLIYFQGNSAPDKSGLPSDRFSAERTGGSVSTLTIQRTQQEDSAVYLCASSLGQVSNYEQYFGPGTRLTVT.

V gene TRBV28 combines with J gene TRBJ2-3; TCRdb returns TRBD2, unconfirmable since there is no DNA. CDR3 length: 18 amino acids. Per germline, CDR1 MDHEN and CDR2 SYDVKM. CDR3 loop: CASSFGVASQRITDTQYF.

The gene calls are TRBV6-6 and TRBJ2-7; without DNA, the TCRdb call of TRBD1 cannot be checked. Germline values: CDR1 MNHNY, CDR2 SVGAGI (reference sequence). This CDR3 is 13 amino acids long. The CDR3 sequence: CASSPGTGGEQYF.

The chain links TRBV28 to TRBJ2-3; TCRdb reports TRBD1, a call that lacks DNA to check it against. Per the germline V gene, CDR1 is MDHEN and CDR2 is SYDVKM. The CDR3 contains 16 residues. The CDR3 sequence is CASTTPAGYYTDTQYF.

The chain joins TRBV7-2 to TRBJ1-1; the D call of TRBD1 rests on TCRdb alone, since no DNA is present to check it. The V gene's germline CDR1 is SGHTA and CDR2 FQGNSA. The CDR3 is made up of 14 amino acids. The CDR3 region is CASSATGPGTEAFF. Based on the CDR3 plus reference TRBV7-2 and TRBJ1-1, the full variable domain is GAGVSQSPSNKVTEKGKDVELRCDPISGHTALYWYRQSLGQGLEFLIYFQGNSAPDKSGLPSDRFSAERTGGSVSTLTIQRTQQEDSAVYLCASSATGPGTEAFFGQGTRLTVV.

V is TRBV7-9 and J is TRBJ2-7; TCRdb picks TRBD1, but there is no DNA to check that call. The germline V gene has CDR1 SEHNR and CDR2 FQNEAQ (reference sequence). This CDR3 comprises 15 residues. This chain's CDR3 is CASSHPGTEAYEQYF.

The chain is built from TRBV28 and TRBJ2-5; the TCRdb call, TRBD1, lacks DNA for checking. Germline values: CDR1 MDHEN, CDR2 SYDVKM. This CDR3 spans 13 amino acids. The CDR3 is CASCPGQQETQYF.